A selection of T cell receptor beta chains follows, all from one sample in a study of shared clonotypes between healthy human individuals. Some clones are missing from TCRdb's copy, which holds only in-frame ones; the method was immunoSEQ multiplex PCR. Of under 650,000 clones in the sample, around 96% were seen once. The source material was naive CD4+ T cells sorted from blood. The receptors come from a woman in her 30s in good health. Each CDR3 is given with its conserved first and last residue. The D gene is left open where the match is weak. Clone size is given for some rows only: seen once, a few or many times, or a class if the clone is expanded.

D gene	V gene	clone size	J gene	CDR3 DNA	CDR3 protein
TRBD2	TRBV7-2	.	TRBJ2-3	TGTGCCAGCAGCTTAGGCGGGAGGAGCACAGATACGCAGTATTTT	CASSLGGRSTDTQYF
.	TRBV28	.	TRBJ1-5	TGTGCCAGCAGTTTACTCGACAGAAATCAGCCCCAGCATTTT	CASSLLDRNQPQHF
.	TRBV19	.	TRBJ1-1	TGTGCCAGTAGTATTCCAGGGGTAAACACTGAAGCTTTCTTT	CASSIPGVNTEAFF
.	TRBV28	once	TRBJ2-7	TGTGCCAGCAAAATGACAGACTCCTTCTACGAGCAGTACTTC	CASKMTDSFYEQYF
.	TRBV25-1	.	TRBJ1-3	TGTGCCAGCAGTGGGATGGGGGGAAACACCATATATTTT	CASSGMGGNTIYF
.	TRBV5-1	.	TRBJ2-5	TGCGCCAGCAGCTTCACGGGGGAGACCCAGTACTTC	CASSFTGETQYF
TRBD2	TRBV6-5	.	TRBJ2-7	TGTGCCAGCAGTCTGACTAGCGGGGCCTACGAGCAGTACTTC	CASSLTSGAYEQYF
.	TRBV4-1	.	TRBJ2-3	TGCGCCAGCAGCCAAGCCTGGAGTGATACGCAGTATTTT	CASSQAWSDTQYF
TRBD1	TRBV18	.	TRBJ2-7	TGTGCCAGCTCACCAGGACAGGGAGGTGTCGAGCAGTACTTC	CASSPGQGGVEQYF
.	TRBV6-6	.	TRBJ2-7	TGTGCCAGCAGTTACTCGTCCTCGGACTCCTACGAGCAGTACTTC	CASSYSSSDSYEQYF
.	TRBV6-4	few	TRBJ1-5	TGTGCCAGCAGTGGACAGGATGGTCAGCCCCAGCATTTT	CASSGQDGQPQHF
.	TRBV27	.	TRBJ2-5	TGTGCCAGCAGTTCGCTCCAGTGGGAAGAGACCCAGTACTTC	CASSSLQWEETQYF
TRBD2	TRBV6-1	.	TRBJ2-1	TGTGCCAGCAGTGGCACCGGGACGGGGGGTATAGATGAGCAGTTCTTC	CASSGTGTGGIDEQFF
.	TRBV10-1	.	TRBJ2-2	TGCGCCAGCAGTGAGTTTCCAGGGGCCGGGGAGCTGTTTTTT	CASSEFPGAGELFF
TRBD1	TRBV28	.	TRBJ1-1	TGTGCCAGTACCTTGGGACAGGGGTTCCCTGAAGCTTTCTTT	CASTLGQGFPEAFF
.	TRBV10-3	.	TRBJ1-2	TGTGCCCCCCGTTCGTATGGCTACACCTTC	CAPRSYGYTF
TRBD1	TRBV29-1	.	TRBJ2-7	TGCAGCGCGAGAGGACAGGGGGCTGGGGAGCAGTACTTC	CSARGQGAGEQYF
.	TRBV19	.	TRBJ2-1	TGTGCCAGTAGTCTCCCACAGGCTAGGGGAAATGAGCAGTTCTTC	CASSLPQARGNEQFF
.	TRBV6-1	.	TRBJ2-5	TGTGCCAGCAGTGAAGCGAAACAGGCGCCCCAGTACTTC	CASSEAKQAPQYF
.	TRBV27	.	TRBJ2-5	TGTGCCAGCAGTTTAATAGGCCCCCCCCAAGAGACCCAGTACTTC	CASSLIGPPQETQYF
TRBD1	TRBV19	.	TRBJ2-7	TGTGCCAGTAGTACAACCGGGACAGGGATTTCCTACGAGCAGTACTTC	CASSTTGTGISYEQYF
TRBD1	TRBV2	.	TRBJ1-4	TGTGCCACCCTCGGGGACAGGGGGTATGAAAAACTGTTTTTT	CATLGDRGYEKLFF
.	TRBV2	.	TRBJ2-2	TGTGCCAGCAAGAGACAGGGGGTAGCGGGAGGAACGACCGGGGAGCTGTTTTTT	CASKRQGVAGGTTGELFF
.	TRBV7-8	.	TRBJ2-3	TGTGCCAGCAGGCGAACTTGGGCCGATACGCAGTATTTT	CASRRTWADTQYF
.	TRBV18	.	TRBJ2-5	TGTGCCAGCTCACCCGGCGCACCAACGCAAGAGACCCAGTACTTC	CASSPGAPTQETQYF
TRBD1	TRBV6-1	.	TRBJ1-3	TGTGCCAGCAGTGAAGTACAGGGGGCCAGCCTCAGAAACACCATATATTTT	CASSEVQGASLRNTIYF
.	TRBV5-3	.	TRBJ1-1	TGTGCCAGAAGCTTGGCCAACCTCACTGAAGCTTTCTTT	CARSLANLTEAFF
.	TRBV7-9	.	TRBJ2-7	TGTGCCAGCAGCTTAGGTTTGTCAGGGAGCTCCTACGAGCAGTACTTC	CASSLGLSGSSYEQYF
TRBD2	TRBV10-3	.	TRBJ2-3	TGTGCCATCACCACCGGGACTAGGGGGGATACGCAGTATTTT	CAITTGTRGDTQYF
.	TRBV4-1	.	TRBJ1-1	TGCGCCAGCAGCCAAGAAGAGGGATGGCTGCACACTGAAGCTTTCTTT	CASSQEEGWLHTEAFF
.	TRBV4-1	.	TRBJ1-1	TGCGCCAGCAGCGGGGTTCTGAACACTGAAGCTTTCTTT	CASSGVLNTEAFF
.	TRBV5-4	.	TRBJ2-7	TGTGCCAGCAGCTTTTCGCCGAGCTCCTACGAGCAGTACTTC	CASSFSPSSYEQYF
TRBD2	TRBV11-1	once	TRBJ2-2	TGTGCCAGCAGCCTAGTAGCGGGGGTCACCGGGGAGCTGTTTTTT	CASSLVAGVTGELFF
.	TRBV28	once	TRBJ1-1	TGTGCCAGCAGTTTTCGGGGCCAGCTGGGCACTGAAGCTTTCTTT	CASSFRGQLGTEAFF
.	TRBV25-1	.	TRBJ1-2	TGTGCCAGCAGCACGGTCGCTAACTATGGCTACACCTTC	CASSTVANYGYTF
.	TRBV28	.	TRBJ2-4	TGTGCCAGCAGTTTCTCAGGGGTAATCGACATTCAGTACTTC	CASSFSGVIDIQYF
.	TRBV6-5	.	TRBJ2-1	TGTGCCAGCAGTTACCGGGACCAATCCTACAATGAGCAGTTCTTC	CASSYRDQSYNEQFF
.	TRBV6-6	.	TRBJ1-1	TGTGCCAGCAGTTTGCAGGGGACCACTGAAGCTTTCTTT	CASSLQGTTEAFF
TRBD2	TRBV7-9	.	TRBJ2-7	TGTGCCAGCAGCCGCTTCGGGACTAGCGAAAACGAGCAGTACTTC	CASSRFGTSENEQYF
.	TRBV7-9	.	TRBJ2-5	TGTGCCAGCAGCTTAGCCCGCCCTAGTCTTTCGCAAGAGACCCAGTACTTC	CASSLARPSLSQETQYF
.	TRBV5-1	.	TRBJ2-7	TGCGCCAGCAGCTACCGGGACGACTCCTACGAGCAGTACTTC	CASSYRDDSYEQYF
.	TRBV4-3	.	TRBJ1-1	TGCGCCAGCAGCCAAGACTCTTCGAGAAATGAAGCTTTCTTT	CASSQDSSRNEAFF
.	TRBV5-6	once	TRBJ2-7	TGTGCCAGCAGCTTGTATCAGGGCCACGAGCAGTACTTC	CASSLYQGHEQYF
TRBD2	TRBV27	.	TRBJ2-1	TGTGCCAGTCTAGCGGGAGGGTCGTACAATGAGCAGTTCTTC	CASLAGGSYNEQFF
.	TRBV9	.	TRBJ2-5	TGTGCCAGCAGCGTAGCTACCCGGGGGTCCAGTTTCCAAGAGACCCAGTACTTC	CASSVATRGSSFQETQYF
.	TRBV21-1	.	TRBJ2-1	TGTGCCAGCAGCACTGAAGGGGGCCTAGCGGTCTCCTACAATGAGCAGTTCTTC	CASSTEGGLAVSYNEQFF
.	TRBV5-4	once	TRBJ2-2	TGTGCCAGCAGCCGCAGATTTATCGCGAACACCGGGGAGCTGTTTTTT	CASSRRFIANTGELFF
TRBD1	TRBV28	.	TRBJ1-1	TGTGCCAGCAGGGGACAGGGGGCTCGGGGCACTGAAGCTTTCTTT	CASRGQGARGTEAFF
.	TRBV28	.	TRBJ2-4	TGTGCCAGCAGTTTAAGAGGTGGCATTCAGTACTTC	CASSLRGGIQYF
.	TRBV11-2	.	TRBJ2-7	TGTGCCAGCAGCTTAGTTGCGGACACCTCTACCTACGAGCAGTACTTC	CASSLVADTSTYEQYF
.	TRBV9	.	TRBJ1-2	TGTGCCAGCAGCCACGCCGGGACGGCCGCTCCCTATGGCTACACCTTC	CASSHAGTAAPYGYTF
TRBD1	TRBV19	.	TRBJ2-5	TGTGCCAGTAGTTTGGGGACAGGGCAAGAGACCCAGTACTTC	CASSLGTGQETQYF
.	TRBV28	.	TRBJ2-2	TGTGCCAGCAGTTTATCCGCAGATCCGAACACCGGGGAGCTGTTTTTT	CASSLSADPNTGELFF
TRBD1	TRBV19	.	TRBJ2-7	TGTGCCAGTAATAGCCAGGGGGCGTCAGAGCAGTACTTC	CASNSQGASEQYF
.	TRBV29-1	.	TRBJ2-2	TGCAGCGTTCTAGGGGCCGACGGGGAGCTGTTTTTT	CSVLGADGELFF
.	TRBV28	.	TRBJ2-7	TGTGCCAGCAGCCTTATGTGGGGTTACGAGCAGTACTTC	CASSLMWGYEQYF
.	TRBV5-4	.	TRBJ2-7	TGTGCCAGCAGCAAACCCGGGACATCTCACTACGAGCAGTACTTC	CASSKPGTSHYEQYF
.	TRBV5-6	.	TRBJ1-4	TGTGCCAGCAGCCGGTGGACAGACGAAAAACTGTTTTTT	CASSRWTDEKLFF
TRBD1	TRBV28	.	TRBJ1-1	TGTGCCAGCAGTTTGGACAGGGTTCGAGAAGCTTTCTTT	CASSLDRVREAFF
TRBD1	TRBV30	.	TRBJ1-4	TGTGCCTGGCAGAGAGCCGGGACAGGGCGTGAAAAACTGTTTTTT	CAWQRAGTGREKLFF